The 8 T cell receptor beta chains in this list originate from one sample, sequenced in a study of blood T cell repertoires in COVID-19. The repertoire was sequenced with immunoSEQ multiplex PCR; TCRdb's copy has only in-frame clones and lacks some. The sample shows 100,000 to 150,000 clones, roughly 88% of them seen only once. Material for sequencing was peripheral blood. The origin of the receptors is a man aged 45-60 years with acute or convalescent COVID-19.

This sequence joins TRBV5-8 and TRBJ2-5, with TRBD1 matching over 11 bases. This CDR3 has 14 residues. Looked up from germline, CDR1 is SGHTS and CDR2 is YDEGEE. Germline trimming cut 4 bases from V and 5 bases from J; bases unmatched to any gene: 4. The CDR3 here is CASSVDRGRETQYF. As DNA, the CDR3 is TGTGCCAGCAGCGTGGACAGGGGGCGGGAGACCCAGTACTTC. Full variable domain (outside the CDR3, taken from reference TRBV5-8 and TRBJ2-5): EAGVTQSPTHLIKTRGQQATLRCSPISGHTSVYWYQQALGLGLQFLLWYDEGEERNRGNFPPRFSGRQFPNYSSELNVNALELEDSALYLCASSVDRGRETQYFGPGTRLLVL.

The genes are TRBV10-3 and TRBJ2-2; D may be TRBD2 (6 bases). The V gene lost 0 bases and the J gene lost 5 bases, with 13 bases spanning the gap. In germline, CDR1 is ENHRY, CDR2 SYGVKD. There are 16 residues in the CDR3. CDR3 nucleotide sequence: TGTGCCATCAGTGAGTCCATAGGAGGGGCAACCGGGGAGCTGTTTTTT. This encodes CAISESIGGATGELFF.

This clone appeared a single time. V gene TRBV14 combines with J gene TRBJ1-2; TRBD1 aligns across 8 bases. CDR1 is SGHDN and CDR2 is FVKESK in the germline V gene. The CDR3 is 17 amino acids. Unmatched junction bases numbered 11, after V lost 1 base and J lost 4 bases. The chain's CDR3 is CASSQVLGTGQLYGYTF. In DNA form, the CDR3 reads TGTGCCAGCAGCCAAGTACTCGGGACAGGTCAACTCTATGGCTACACCTTC. The full variable domain, in which reference TRBV14 and TRBJ1-2 provide the parts outside the CDR3, is EAGVTQFPSHSVIEKGQTVTLRCDPISGHDNLYWYRRVMGKEIKFLLHFVKESKQDESGMPNNRFLAERTGGTYSTLKVQPAELEDSGVYFCASSQVLGTGQLYGYTFGSGTRLTVV.

Concerning this clone: Relative to the germline gene, one junction end is altered; a read error may explain this. The V and J genes are TRBV12-3 or TRBV12-4 and TRBJ1-1, with D unresolved. The CDR3 spans 11 residues. Here the CDR3 DNA reads TGTGCCAGCAGTTACAACATTGAAGCTTTCTTT. Protein product: CASSYNIEAFF.

The CDR3 DNA is TGTGCCAGCGGGAGGACAGGGTGGGGAGATACGCAGTATTTT. Encoded protein: CASGRTGWGDTQYF. The rearrangement joins TRBV27 to TRBJ2-3; 8 nucleotides align to TRBD1. After removal of 8 bases from V and 5 bases from J, the junction contained 9 bases not matched to a gene. This CDR3 has 14 amino acids. The germline CDR1 and CDR2 sequences are MNHEY and SMNVEV (reference sequence).

The chain combines TRBV9 with TRBJ2-1, with 7 bases identical to TRBD1. Germline V gene sequence: CDR1 SGDLS, CDR2 YYNGEE. J gave up 7 bases and V 6 bases, and 13 bases lay outside the gene matches. The CDR3 loop spans 15 amino acids. CDR3 protein: CASKAGTEWKNEQFF. CDR3 DNA sequence: TGTGCCAGCAAGGCTGGGACAGAATGGAAAAATGAGCAGTTCTTC. Full variable domain (rest looked up from reference TRBV9 and TRBJ2-1): DSGVTQTPKHLITATGQRVTLRCSPRSGDLSVYWYQQSLDQGLQFLIQYYNGEERAKGNILERFSAQQFPDLHSELNLSSLELGDSALYFCASKAGTEWKNEQFFGPGTRLTVL.

This chain connects TRBV24-1 to TRBJ1-4; TRBD1 aligns across 7 bases. This CDR3 has 11 amino acids. Trimming took 3 bases from V and 12 from J; bases not matched to a gene: 0. The germline gives CDR1 KGHDR, CDR2 SFDVKD. The CDR3 sequence: CATSDGTELFF. CDR3 coding DNA: TGTGCCACCAGTGATGGGACAGAACTGTTTTTT.

This clone was seen only once. This chain uses TRBV28 with TRBJ2-1, with TRBD1 matching over 10 bases. The CDR3 loop spans 18 amino acids. V shed 5 bases and J 2 bases; nucleotides not matched to a gene: 12. Germline V gene sequence: CDR1 MDHEN, CDR2 SYDVKM. This CDR3 is CASSPLNSGQGTYNEQFF. CDR3 coding DNA: TGTGCCAGCAGTCCCCTGAACTCGGGACAGGGGACCTACAATGAGCAGTTCTTC.